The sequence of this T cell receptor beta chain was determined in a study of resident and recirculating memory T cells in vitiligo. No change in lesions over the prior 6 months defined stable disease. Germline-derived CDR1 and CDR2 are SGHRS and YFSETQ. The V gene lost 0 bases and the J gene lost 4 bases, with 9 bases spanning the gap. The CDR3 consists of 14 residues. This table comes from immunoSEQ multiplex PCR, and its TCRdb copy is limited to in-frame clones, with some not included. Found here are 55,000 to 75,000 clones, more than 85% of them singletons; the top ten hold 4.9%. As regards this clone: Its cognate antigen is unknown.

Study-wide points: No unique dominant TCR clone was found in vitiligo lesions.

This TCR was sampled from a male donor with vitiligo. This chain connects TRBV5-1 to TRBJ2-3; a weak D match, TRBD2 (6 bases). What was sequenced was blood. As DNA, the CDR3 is TGCGCCAGCAGCTTGGGGACTATCTCAGATACGCAGTATTTT. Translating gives CASSLGTISDTQYF.